This TCR beta chain was obtained from a study of CD8 T cells in ankylosing spondylitis. This clonotype was counted at least ten times. Via MiXCR, TCRdb re-called the 5' RACE reads, giving one row per CDR3 protein. The sample lists 200,000 to 250,000 distinct CDR3 sequences, roughly 8.2% occurring once. Germline V CDR1 and CDR2: DFQATT, SNEGSKA (reference sequence). The CDR3 extends over 16 amino acids. V lost 2 bases, J lost 8 bases, and 15 bases stayed unmatched. The origin of this receptor is a female donor with ankylosing spondylitis or in good health (not recorded which). This sequence joins TRBV20-1 and TRBJ2-1; TRBD1 matches at 7 bases. The sample comprised blood, either unsorted or a sorted T cell fraction (not recorded which). The CDR3 nucleotides are TGCAGTGCTAGACTCGCCTCAAGAACAGGGGATTATGAGCAGTTCTTC. Translating it yields CSARLASRTGDYEQFF.